A single sample gave rise to the 3 T cell receptor beta chains below, sequenced in a study of monozygotic twins with inflammatory bowel disease. Reprocessing the 5' RACE reads, TCRdb reports a single entry for every CDR3 protein and omits DNA. The sample table includes about 450,000 distinct CDR3 sequences. The sample was blood. Receptors originate from a human donor with ulcerative colitis or Crohn's disease, or a healthy co-twin of an affected twin (not recorded which).

The rearrangement joins TRBV12-3 or TRBV12-4 to TRBJ1-4; TCRdb selects TRBD1, and the lack of DNA leaves this call unchecked. There are 15 residues in the CDR3. Here the CDR3 reads CASSFVQGFFGKLFF.

The chain is built from TRBV5-8 and TRBJ2-2; TCRdb reports TRBD1, a call that lacks DNA to check it against. This CDR3 is built from 15 residues. CDR1 and CDR2 (germline): SGHTS, YDEGEE. CDR3 residues: CASSPWTGSTGELLF.

The genes are TRBV14 and TRBJ2-5; the TRBD1 assignment by TCRdb is unverifiable without DNA. Germline V CDR1 and CDR2: SGHDN, FVKESK. CDR3 length: 17 amino acids. The chain's CDR3 is CASSQGRTGLGQETQYF.